The 16 T cell receptor beta chains below come from one sample, sequenced in a study of blood T cells in healthy people across ages. Alongside a J-beta primer mix, a sample-barcoded 5' primer served in a second PCR lasting roughly 6 to 11 cycles. Each CDR3 protein gets one entry after TCRdb re-called the 5' RACE reads with MiXCR. Here the sample spans more than 550,000 distinct CDR3 sequences, roughly 20% being singletons. Sequencing was performed on blood. The receptors derive from a man between 65 and 85 years old in good health.

The chain has TRBV19 and TRBJ1-2; tentative D call: TRBD1 (6 bases). Trimming removed 6 bases at V and 5 bases at J, with 13 bases between. CDR3 size: 13 residues. Germline V gene lookup returns CDR1 LNHDA and CDR2 SQIVND (reference sequence). The CDR3 reads CASSTYREYGYTF. The CDR3, as DNA: TGTGCCAGTAGCACCTACAGGGAGTATGGCTACACCTTC.

The chain uses TRBV5-1 and TRBJ1-1, with D tentatively TRBD1 (5 bases). Germline CDR1 reads SGHRS; CDR2 reads YFSETQ. The V and J ends lost 7 bases and 0 bases respectively, with 16 bases between them. The CDR3 loop spans 15 amino acids. CDR3 DNA sequence: TGCGCCAGCGGGGCCCTCACGGGTATGAACACTGAAGCTTTCTTT. As protein: CASGALTGMNTEAFF. Full variable domain (rest looked up from reference TRBV5-1 and TRBJ1-1): KAGVTQTPRYLIKTRGQQVTLSCSPISGHRSVSWYQQTPGQGLQFLFEYFSETQRNKGNFPGRFSGRQFSNSRSEMNVSTLELGDSALYLCASGALTGMNTEAFFGQGTRLTVV.

This clonotype was found a few times. The chain recombines TRBV14 with TRBJ2-1; D is unclear. This CDR3 region has 14 residues. Germline V lookup: CDR1 SGHDN, CDR2 FVKESK. Trimming shortened V by 4 bases and J by 8 bases, and 15 bases separated the two germline ends. The CDR3 DNA follows: TGTGCCAGCAGCCGGATCAGGTCCCAGGATGAGCAGTTCTTC. Encoded protein: CASSRIRSQDEQFF.

This chain uses TRBV5-1 with TRBJ2-3, with 10 bases fitting TRBD1. The CDR3 contains 16 residues. With V trimmed by 4 bases and J by 2 bases, 7 bases remained unmatched. Germline CDR1 and CDR2: SGHRS and YFSETQ. Here the CDR3 reads CASSRSGTGDTDTQYF. CDR3 nucleotide sequence: TGCGCCAGCAGCCGCTCAGGGACAGGGGACACAGATACGCAGTATTTT.

The V and J genes are TRBV7-2 and TRBJ1-2, with unresolved D. Germline-derived CDR1 and CDR2 are SGHTA and FQGNSA. The CDR3 is 15 amino acids. Trimming left V 1 base short and J 4 bases short, with 13 bases between. CDR3: CASSLGVVRTYGYTF. The CDR3 DNA reads as TGTGCCAGCAGCTTAGGAGTTGTACGGACCTATGGCTACACCTTC.

This clonotype turned up a few times. One end of the junction varies from germline; a read error may be responsible. This chain links TRBV5-1 with TRBJ2-3; 8 nucleotides line up with TRBD2. The CDR3 runs to 15 residues. In germline, CDR1 is SGHRS, CDR2 YFSETQ. The CDR3 sequence: CANSFIRGGTDTQYF. The CDR3 DNA reads as TGCGCCAACAGCTTTATACGGGGGGGAACAGATACGCAGTATTTT.

This clonotype was counted a few times. J is TRBJ2-7 and V is TRBV7-8; D might be TRBD1 (6 bases). The CDR3 has 15 residues. CDR1 is SGHVS, CDR2 FQNEAQ, per germline. The V end was cut by 2 bases, the J end by 0 bases, with 11 bases between. The CDR3 reads CASSLLDSNSYEQYF. Written as DNA, the CDR3 is TGTGCCAGCAGCTTACTGGACAGTAACTCCTACGAGCAGTACTTC. Drawing the rest from reference TRBV7-8 and TRBJ2-7, the complete variable domain is GAGVSQSPRYKVAKRGQDVALRCDPISGHVSLFWYQQALGQGPEFLTYFQNEAQLDKSGLPSDRFFAERPEGSVSTLKIQRTQQEDSAVYLCASSLLDSNSYEQYFGPGTRLTVT.

The rearrangement uses TRBV20-1 and TRBJ2-4; D not certain. This CDR3 comprises 16 residues. Trimming took off 1 base at V and 0 bases at J, with 13 bases between the two ends. Germline lookup yields CDR1 DFQATT and CDR2 SNEGSKA (reference sequence). This CDR3 reads CSARGVADLAKNIQYF. The CDR3 DNA reads as TGCAGTGCTAGAGGGGTAGCAGACCTAGCCAAAAACATTCAGTACTTC.

This chain connects TRBV4-3 to TRBJ1-2; D is possibly TRBD1 (6 bases). Trimming removed 0 bases from V and 11 bases from J, with 16 bases in between. Germline CDR1 LGHNA, CDR2 YSLEER. This CDR3 has 14 amino acids. Here the CDR3 DNA reads TGCGCCAGCAGCCAAGATCCGGGCATAGGGGGGTACACCTTC. Amino acids: CASSQDPGIGGYTF.

The CDR3 spells CASSPFNMDEQYF. The CDR3 coding sequence is TGTGCCAGCAGCCCTTTTAATATGGACGAGCAGTACTTC. The rearrangement joins TRBV7-9 to TRBJ2-7; D not certain. CDR1 and CDR2 (germline): SEHNR, FQNEAQ (reference sequence). The V end lost 5 bases, the J end lost 5 bases, and 13 bases lay between the germline ends. The CDR3 loop spans 13 amino acids. Combining the CDR3 with reference TRBV7-9 and TRBJ2-7 gives the whole variable domain DTGVSQNPRHKITKRGQNVTFRCDPISEHNRLYWYRQTLGQGPEFLTYFQNEAQLEKSRLLSDRFSAERPKGSFSTLEIQRTEQGDSAMYLCASSPFNMDEQYFGPGTRLTVT.

This clonotype was counted only a few times. The J gene is TRBJ2-7, the V gene TRBV28; TRBD2 matches at 15 bases. The CDR3 has 17 residues. The V segment lost 5 bases and the J segment 1 base; nucleotides outside the gene matches: 6. Germline CDR1 and CDR2: MDHEN and SYDVKM. The DNA of the CDR3 is TGTGCCAGCAGTCCGACTGGGACTAGCGGGAGGTCCTACGAGCAGTACGTC. It specifies CASSPTGTSGRSYEQYV.

The chain has TRBV3-1 and TRBJ2-1; D possibly corresponds to TRBD2 (6 bases). Germline loops: CDR1 LGHDT, CDR2 YNNKEL (reference sequence). V lost 0 bases and J 0 bases, leaving 18 bases between the germline ends. The CDR3 extends over 19 amino acids. Here the CDR3 DNA reads TGTGCCAGCAGCCAAGACAGTAGCGGAGCCCCCAGCTCCTACAATGAGCAGTTCTTC. This encodes CASSQDSSGAPSSYNEQFF.

The genes are TRBV7-9 and TRBJ2-7; possibly TRBD1 or TRBD2 for D (6 bases each). This CDR3 is built from 14 residues. The germline V and J ends were trimmed by 1 base and 2 bases, with 9 bases remaining between them. Germline values: CDR1 SEHNR, CDR2 FQNEAQ (reference sequence). The CDR3 loop is CASSLEGGPYEQYV. As DNA, the CDR3 is TGTGCCAGCAGCTTAGAGGGGGGTCCCTACGAGCAGTACGTC.

In this sample, this clonotype turned up once. The chain's CDR3 is CASSSGQFLFDEQFF. CDR3 bases: TGCGCCAGCAGCTCGGGTCAGTTCCTGTTCGATGAGCAGTTCTTC. The rearrangement joins TRBV5-1 to TRBJ2-7; D is unresolved. The J call may be in error: the DNA end matches TRBJ2-1 better. This CDR3 is 15 amino acids long. Germline V gene sequence: CDR1 SGHRS, CDR2 YFSETQ.

This clonotype was counted between two and nine times. The rearrangement uses TRBV6-5 and TRBJ2-3; 9 bases match TRBD2. V shed 8 bases, J shed 4 bases, and the junction held 7 bases outside the gene matches. This CDR3 has 14 residues. The V gene's germline CDR1 is MNHEY and CDR2 SVGAGI. CDR3 coding DNA: TGTGCCAGCTTTGGTAGCGGGAGTTCAGATACGCAGTATTTT. It yields the protein CASFGSGSSDTQYF.

This rearrangement joins TRBV5-1 to TRBJ2-3; unclear D gene. CDR3 length: 13 residues. Germline V gene data show CDR1 as SGHRS and CDR2 as YFSETQ. Trimming left V 4 bases short and J 2 bases short, with 8 bases between. The CDR3: CASSTRTTDTQYF. The CDR3 DNA reads TGCGCCAGCAGCACCCGGACCACAGATACGCAGTATTTT.